This entry features one T cell receptor beta chain sequence. This sample stems from a study of tumour-infiltrating T cells in Burkitt lymphoma. Overall study: Repertoire clonality predicted overall and progression-free survival.

Here immunoSEQ multiplex PCR was the method, and the copy in TCRdb shows in-frame clones only, minus some. The sample contains several thousand clones, roughly 73% of which appear only once. The sequenced sample was tumor tissue. The sequence derives from a human donor with diffuse large B-cell lymphoma.

The CDR3 reads CASSLRGQGDNEQFF. The CDR3 DNA reads as TGTGCCAGCAGCTTGAGGGGACAGGGGGACAATGAGCAGTTCTTC. The chain recombines TRBV5-4 with TRBJ2-1, with TRBD1 matching over 11 bases. The CDR3 totals 15 residues. J was trimmed by 5 bases and V by 1 base; bases with no gene match: 2. Germline CDR1 SGHNT, CDR2 YYREEE (reference sequence).